This T cell receptor beta chain was identified during a study of Ad26.COV2.S vaccination and SARS-CoV-2 variants (dated by TCRdb to 2020 to 2023). In terms of the full investigation: Donors in the vaccine arm were drawn from COV1001, a multicentre, randomized, double-blind, placebo-controlled phase I-IIa trial testing Ad26.COV2.S in healthy adults. Ad26.COV2.S was given intramuscularly at 5x10^10 or 1x10^11 viral particles, as a single shot or as two shots 56 days apart. The specificity and breadth of SARS-CoV-2-reactive T cell receptors after Ad26.COV2.S vaccination were assessed by TCRbeta repertoire sequencing. A total of 32 samples were included in the TCR-sequenced set, comprising approximately 20 Ad26.COV2.S vaccine recipients, 5 placebo recipients and 8 SARS-CoV-2 convalescent individuals. Trial participants were randomized into five groups of five: low-dose or high-dose Ad26.COV2.S given once or twice, or placebo on both occasions. Blinding of investigators to trial group allocation was maintained during experiments and outcome assessment.

The full study reports these points: Higher spike-specific TCR breadth was observed in Ad26.COV2.S recipients than in placebo recipients (P = 0.0014). After vaccination, substantial breadth of spike-specific CD8+ and CD4+ T cell responses was reported. Comparing responses between vaccine doses or regimens was not something the study was powered to do. The authors noted that the TCR breadth and depth analyses may have underestimated total T cell responses. Non-spike TCR breadth was comparable between vaccine and placebo recipients, consistent with the vaccine containing only spike.

The immunoSEQ Assay was the method used to sequence TCRbeta CDR3 regions. After extraction, genomic DNA underwent amplification by bias-controlled multiplex PCR, followed by high-throughput sequencing. The study's processing was this. To quantify the absolute abundance of each unique TCRbeta CDR3 region, sequences were collapsed and filtered. T cell fraction was estimated by normalization of TCRbeta template counts to usable DNA, with usable DNA being measured through amplification of reference genes present in all nucleated cells. Repertoire TCRs were annotated as SARS-CoV-2-specific by exact matching of V gene, CDR3 amino acid sequence and J gene to a known reactive TCR set. MIRA supplied the reference SARS-CoV-2 TCR set, which was filtered for enrichment in COVID-19-positive ImmuneCODE repertoires so that public or cross-reactive TCRs were removed. Using the MIRA antigens, annotated TCRs were further analysed by specific ORF or by position within an ORF. Depth was the summed frequency of annotated unique rearrangements, while breadth was defined as annotated unique rearrangements over total unique productive rearrangements. Two-sided Wilcoxon rank-sum tests were applied when comparing TCR breadth between groups. TCRdb obtained this table from immuneACCESS and retained in-frame rearrangements with V and J assigned. These tables miss some clones; where compared with another copy, unresolved V genes account for less than half of the shortfall, and the remainder is unexplained. The DNA was the basis for D and trimming; V, J and clone size are from that table. The sample table holds about 430,000 clones, of which around 90% were seen once. The top ten clones comprise more than 9% of the sample.

The V end loses 5 bases and the J end loses 6 bases, and a stretch of 17 bases separates them. The CDR3 runs 13 amino acids, cysteine and phenylalanine included. The entry retains the CDR3 DNA only, 39 bases that are in frame from base 1. CDR1 and CDR2 are drawn from the germline V gene (reference sequence): GTSNPN, SVGIG. Reading the label with the study, this specimen's treatment or condition is: 19 received Ad26.COV2.S at low or high dose, single or two shots; 5 received placebo; per-sample allocation not given. For vaccine and placebo recipients, the sequenced repertoires came from samples collected on day 63 after the first injection. In Cohort 1b, 20 to 25 adults aged 18-55 years were enrolled at a single site in Boston, USA, between 29 July and 7 August 2020. Ad26.COV2.S was a replication-incompetent adenovirus type 26 vector that expressed a prefusion-stabilized SARS-CoV-2 spike protein derived from the original Wuhan strain.

With regard to this clone: Its antigen is unknown. There are no base qualities to consult, and no much larger clone falls within one base.

This TCR was recovered from a person between 18 and 65 years old who received the Ad26.COV2.S COVID-19 vaccine or a placebo. The sequenced sample was peripheral blood, obtained in a trial of Ad26.COV2.S vaccine versus placebo. The V and J segments used are TRBV30 and TRBJ2-7, with TRBD1 perhaps the D gene, on 6 matching bases. The DNA sequence is TGTGCCTGGGCCCCCGGGACACCGGGCGAGCAGTACTTC. Its coded protein is CAWAPGTPGEQYF.